A selection of T cell receptor beta chains follows, all from one sample in a study of blood T cell repertoires in COVID-19. Generated by immunoSEQ multiplex PCR, the TCRdb table keeps only in-frame clones and is missing some. Of 130,000 to 150,000 clones listed, roughly 80% were seen once; the top ten hold over 6.5%. The sequenced material came from peripheral blood. The origin of the receptors is a middle-aged man with active or convalescent COVID-19. The CDR3 runs from the conserved cysteine through the conserved F or W.

J gene | V gene | CDR3 protein
TRBJ2-1 | TRBV10-3 | CAITPREGDNEQFF
TRBJ2-3 | TRBV5-1 | CASSLALGRGEDTQYF
TRBJ2-5 | TRBV5-1 | CASSTTGGGETQYF
TRBJ2-1 | TRBV7-3 | CASSPRGTSGVPSYNEQFF
TRBJ2-1 | TRBV5-4 | CASSPGGGSYNEQFF
TRBJ1-1 | TRBV11-2 | CASSSKNTEAFF
TRBJ2-7 | TRBV7-9 | CASSTPRPARSRHEQYF
TRBJ2-3 | TRBV7-9 | CASSRQGGPDTQYF
TRBJ2-7 | TRBV20-1 | CSVDRETKQYF
TRBJ2-7 | TRBV9 | CASSVDDGAGYEQYF
TRBJ2-1 | TRBV7-9 | CASSFTIPGQGHNEQFF
TRBJ1-2 | TRBV27 | CASSLALTGSANYGYTF
TRBJ2-1 | TRBV2 | CASRGEGYDEQFF
TRBJ1-1 | TRBV5-1 | CASSLTGAGGRERTEAFF
TRBJ1-1 | TRBV18 | CASSPIERRMNTEAFF
TRBJ2-6 | TRBV19 | CASSTGTGPGGPNVLTF
TRBJ1-2 | TRBV7-6 | CASSLDRSYGYTF
TRBJ2-7 | TRBV6-5 | CASSYSGVGSYEQYF
TRBJ2-2 | TRBV21-1 | CASSKSLGSSGELFF
TRBJ2-1 | TRBV7-2 | CASSLGGRELYNEQFF
TRBJ2-7 | TRBV7-3 | CASSLSAGGYEQYF
TRBJ1-4 | TRBV7-9 | CASSRTGVDEKLFF
TRBJ2-3 | TRBV19 | CASNDGRADTQYF
TRBJ2-2 | TRBV7-9 | CASSPGTSEGLAGELFF
TRBJ1-2 | TRBV30 | CAWSTGGNYGYTF
TRBJ1-4 | TRBV29-1 | CSVANSRGEKLFF
TRBJ2-7 | TRBV6-5 | CASRGLAGFYEQYF
TRBJ2-7 | TRBV28 | CASSFMYEQYF
TRBJ1-2 | TRBV13 | CASSSPRGVYGYTF
TRBJ2-3 | TRBV5-6 | CASSPYRGFGTDTQYF
TRBJ2-7 | TRBV3-1/TRBV3-2 | CASSPWDSPYEQYF
TRBJ2-3 | TRBV9 | CASSPVNSGAFSTDTQYF
TRBJ2-7 | TRBV2 | CASSQLYEQYF
TRBJ2-1 | TRBV7-8 | CASSLGLAGELSYNEQFF
TRBJ1-4 | TRBV5-4 | CASSLGDREEKLFF
TRBJ2-5 | TRBV7-6 | CASSLIGGRYQETQYF
TRBJ2-3 | TRBV27 | CASSIARGSTDTQYF
TRBJ2-1 | TRBV7-6 | CASSLDQTGGGTEQFF
TRBJ1-2 | TRBV7-3 | CASSEQGAYGYTF
TRBJ1-3 | TRBV29-1 | CSVARANGNTIYF
TRBJ2-1 | TRBV28 | CASSSGERAGYYNEQFF
TRBJ1-6 | TRBV5-8 | CASSPWGSPNSPLHF
TRBJ2-3 | TRBV15 | CATSRGGGRATDTQYF
TRBJ2-7 | TRBV11-2 | CASSPGTGGLYEQYF
TRBJ2-2 | TRBV28 | CASSPNPGTGELFF
TRBJ2-5 | TRBV19 | CASSILTGTGVLAQETQYF
TRBJ1-4 | TRBV28 | CASSLYSAGEKLFF
TRBJ2-1 | TRBV4-1 | CASSQDRGTINEQFF
TRBJ2-1 | TRBV7-3 | CASSLNHLGIYNEQFF
TRBJ2-7 | TRBV5-1 | CASSRDSSSYEQYF
TRBJ1-1 | TRBV19 | CASSMGQNRYSNTEAFF
TRBJ2-1 | TRBV5-5 | CATKRRESDEQFF
TRBJ2-5 | TRBV5-4 | CASSLSAGRRETQYF
TRBJ1-4 | TRBV30 | CAWTGQGGEKLFF
TRBJ2-1 | TRBV6-5 | CASSYRAGVYNEQFF
TRBJ1-4 | TRBV3-1/TRBV3-2 | CASSHPGQGYEKLFF
TRBJ2-5 | TRBV7-2 | CASSLAGRGKTQYF
TRBJ2-1 | TRBV10-3 | CAISDWDRGQVGSYNEQFF
TRBJ2-1 | TRBV2 | CASSEGRTSVTSYNEQFF